This T cell receptor (beta chain) appears in the sequencing data of a study of blood T cell repertoires in COVID-19 (dated by TCRdb to the early 2020s). Broadly, across the study: Collaborator samples came from the United States, Italy and Spain and covered acute and convalescent phases of COVID-19. The material from the prospective study consisted of cDNA or gDNA derived from T cells, B-cell-depleted T cells, or PBMCs. Deeply sampled blood TCRbeta repertoires from subjects exposed to, actively infected with, or recovered from COVID-19 were included in the dataset. A freely available public database, intended as a resource for researchers studying the immune response to SARS-CoV-2, is where the repertoires were released. The samples were drawn from two sources: the first 160 participants of the ongoing ImmuneRACE study, and some 1,300 subjects contributed by 6 global collaborators. Sample metadata almost always included a de-identified subject ID, COVID-19 status, age in years and sex. Where HLA class I and class II types were available, the types were taken from metadata supplied by the sample provider, not from assay-based typing.

In this sample, this clone turned up many times. Its antigen specificity is not known. No quality values exist for individual bases; no much larger clone is one base distant. The investigation overall reported the following: Clinical and demographic metadata were provided uncurated, with the amount varying by source and participant.

The CDR3, from cysteine to phenylalanine, totals 16 residues. The DNA shown is the 48-base CDR3, in frame from base 1. V loses 5 bases at its end and J loses 0 bases; junction bases beyond the gene matches: 2. CDR1 and CDR2 are drawn from the germline V gene (reference sequence): LNHDA, SQIVND. The immunoSEQ Assay, a bias-controlled multiplex PCR, was used to amplify TCRbeta CDR3 regions from genomic DNA. On the study's bioinformatics: Within the assay, amplification of reference gene primers was used to estimate how many nucleated cells each sample contained. Sequence reads were collapsed and filtered to measure the absolute abundance of every unique TCRbeta CDR3 rearrangement. For each sample, productive Simpson clonality was calculated as the square root of Simpson's diversity index over productive rearrangements. Held by TCRdb, this immuneACCESS table contains in-frame sequences only and omits some clones. Under half of the omission traces to an unresolved V gene where checked; the cause of the rest is unknown. V, J and clone size are taken as reported in that table, and D and trimming were inferred from the DNA itself. This sample comprises about 140,000 clones, roughly 76% of them detected only once. The leading ten clones occupy approximately 9% of the sample.

Whole blood was collected in K2EDTA tubes by collaborating institutions according to the institutions' own protocols. For TCRbeta analysis, collaborators shipped samples as frozen whole blood, isolated PBMCs, or DNA extracted from either of those sample types. This chain is built from TRBV19 and TRBJ2-2; 11 central nucleotides agree with TRBD2. The specimen was peripheral blood. This sequence originates from a woman aged 50 to 65 with active or convalescent COVID-19. The CDR3 sequence is CASSVGLAANTGELFF. The sequenced DNA: TGTGCCAGTAGTGTGGGACTAGCGGCGAACACCGGGGAGCTGTTTTTT.